These 17 T cell receptor beta chains originate from one sample sequenced in a study of blood T cell repertoires in COVID-19. Some clones are missing from TCRdb's copy, which holds only in-frame ones; the method was immunoSEQ multiplex PCR. The table has approximately 130,000 clones, 80% to 90% seen once. What was sequenced was peripheral blood. The receptor source for this set is a man aged 50-60 years with active COVID-19.

This chain links TRBV18 with TRBJ1-4, with a possible D match to TRBD1 (6 bases). This CDR3 has 15 residues. V lost 3 bases to trimming and J lost 3 bases, with 11 bases between them. CDR1 and CDR2 from the germline V gene are KGHSH and LQKENI. CDR3 nucleotides: TGTGCCAGCTCACCGCGTGGGGGCTCTAATGAAAAACTGTTTTTT. Protein: CASSPRGGSNEKLFF.

The chain recombines TRBV18 with TRBJ1-2, with 7 bases lining up with TRBD1. The CDR3 spans 13 residues. V trimming: 3 bases; J trimming: 6 bases; junction bases outside the gene matches: 4. Per germline, CDR1 KGHSH and CDR2 LQKENI. In DNA, the CDR3 is TGTGCCAGCTCACCGGACAGGATGGATGGCTACACCTTC. Encoded protein: CASSPDRMDGYTF.

CDR3 protein: CASTPQGAQETQYF. The CDR3 DNA reads TGTGCCAGCACACCACAGGGGGCCCAAGAGACCCAGTACTTC. The chain uses TRBV6-5 and TRBJ2-5; 9 nucleotides match TRBD1. The germline V gene has CDR1 MNHEY and CDR2 SVGAGI. The CDR3 consists of 14 residues. J gave up 1 base and V 7 bases, and 4 bases lay outside the gene matches.

The genes are TRBV10-3 and TRBJ2-7; a possible D gene is TRBD1 (6 bases). The CDR3 length is 11 residues. Trimming took 10 bases from V and 6 from J, leaving 13 bases between them. Germline CDR1 ENHRY, CDR2 SYGVKD. The CDR3 nucleotides are TGTGCCACACAACGACAGGCCGAGCAGTACTTC. It is translated as CATQRQAEQYF.

This chain uses TRBV25-1 with TRBJ1-1; weak D call: TRBD1 (5 bases). The V end was cut by 1 base, the J end by 2 bases, with 11 bases between. Germline V gene sequence: CDR1 MGHDK, CDR2 SYGVNS. CDR3 length equals 15 residues. The CDR3 spells CASSELSDRNTEAFF. CDR3 DNA: TGTGCCAGCAGTGAATTATCTGACAGAAACACTGAAGCTTTCTTT.

This clone showed up just once. V is TRBV10-3 and J is TRBJ2-7; TRBD1 aligns across 7 bases. CDR3 length: 16 residues. J was trimmed by 2 bases and V by 2 bases; bases with no gene match: 9. Germline CDR1 is ENHRY and CDR2 is SYGVKD. CDR3 sequence: CAISEPFRQGAYEQYF. The DNA of the CDR3 is TGTGCCATCAGTGAGCCTTTCCGGCAGGGGGCCTACGAGCAGTACTTC.

The chain joins TRBV7-2 to TRBJ1-3, with D possibly matching TRBD1 (5 bases). Per germline, CDR1 SGHTA and CDR2 FQGNSA. Trimming took 4 bases from V and 2 from J, leaving 9 bases between them. The CDR3 is made up of 14 amino acids. CDR3 region: CASSSAGTGNTIYF. CDR3 DNA: TGTGCCAGCAGCTCCGCAGGGACTGGAAACACCATATATTTT. Supplemented by reference TRBV7-2 and TRBJ1-3, the full variable domain reads GAGVSQSPSNKVTEKGKDVELRCDPISGHTALYWYRQSLGQGLEFLIYFQGNSAPDKSGLPSDRFSAERTGGSVSTLTIQRTQQEDSAVYLCASSSAGTGNTIYFGEGSWLTVV.

V usage is TRBV2 and J usage is TRBJ2-1, with 7 bases lining up with TRBD2. Germline values: CDR1 SNHLY, CDR2 FYNNEI. This CDR3 has 15 amino acids. The V segment lost 7 bases and the J segment 0 bases; nucleotides outside the gene matches: 6. CDR3 sequence reads: CASTLGGSSYNEQFF. The CDR3 coding sequence is TGTGCCAGCACGCTGGGGGGGAGCTCCTACAATGAGCAGTTCTTC.

V and J are TRBV29-1 and TRBJ1-2; 7 bases line up with TRBD1. V lost 1 base to trimming and J lost 1 base; unmatched junction nucleotides: 3. CDR3 length equals 14 residues. Per the germline V gene, CDR1 is SQVTM and CDR2 is ANQGSEA. In nucleotides, the CDR3 is TGCAGCGTTGAAGGGGACAGCCTTAACTATGGCTACACCTTC. Protein product: CSVEGDSLNYGYTF.

The chain has TRBV3-1 (or the pseudogene TRBV3-2) and TRBJ1-1; TRBD1 agrees at 11 bases. CDR1 LGHDT and CDR2 YNNKEL come from the germline V gene (reference sequence). The junction had 9 bases not matched to a gene; V was cut back by 0 bases and J by 12 bases. The CDR3 covers 15 residues. CDR3 amino acids: CASSQDWAGTGGPFF. The DNA for the CDR3 is TGTGCCAGCAGCCAAGATTGGGCCGGGACAGGGGGGCCTTTCTTT.

This chain links TRBV14 with TRBJ1-3, with no clear D. Looked up from germline, CDR1 is SGHDN and CDR2 is FVKESK. The V end lost 4 bases, the J end lost 2 bases, and 9 bases lay between the germline ends. The length of the CDR3 is 14 residues. CDR3 bases: TGTGCCAGCAGCCCCCTTGGCCCTGGAAACACCATATATTTT. Translation: CASSPLGPGNTIYF.

In this sample, this clone turned up once. The chain recombines TRBV5-1 with TRBJ2-7, with D tentatively TRBD2 (8 bases). The CDR3 runs 16 residues. The V gene's germline CDR1 is SGHRS and CDR2 YFSETQ. Trimming cost V 0 bases and J 6 bases, with 19 bases left between them. In DNA form, the CDR3 reads TGCGCCAGCAGCTTGGCGGGGGGGCAGGGGGTCCCCGAGCAGTACTTC. Protein: CASSLAGGQGVPEQYF.

The chain employs TRBV18 and TRBJ2-7; TRBD1 might be the D (5 bases). This CDR3 has 13 residues. V was trimmed by 3 bases and J by 7 bases, leaving 13 bases between them. CDR1 and CDR2 from the germline V gene are KGHSH and LQKENI. CDR3 DNA sequence: TGTGCCAGCTCACCGCAGGGTAATGGGGAGCAGTACTTC. Amino acid sequence: CASSPQGNGEQYF.

V is TRBV3-1 (or the pseudogene TRBV3-2) and J is TRBJ1-2, with 8 nucleotides matching TRBD1. Germline V gives CDR1 LGHDT, CDR2 YNNKEL (reference sequence). V lost 3 bases, J lost 8 bases, and 2 bases stayed unmatched. The CDR3 is made up of 12 amino acids. The CDR3 reads CASSQQGAGYTF. In DNA, the CDR3 is TGTGCCAGCAGCCAGCAGGGGGCAGGCTACACCTTC.

The chain combines TRBV5-1 with TRBJ2-3, with 10 positions matching TRBD2. Unmatched junction bases numbered 1, after V lost 3 bases and J lost 6 bases. The germline CDR1 and CDR2 sequences are SGHRS and YFSETQ. The CDR3 contains 13 residues. The CDR3 protein is CASSSTSGDTQYF. Written as DNA, the CDR3 is TGCGCCAGCAGCTCGACTAGCGGGGATACGCAGTATTTT. Full variable domain (remainder filled in from reference TRBV5-1 and TRBJ2-3): KAGVTQTPRYLIKTRGQQVTLSCSPISGHRSVSWYQQTPGQGLQFLFEYFSETQRNKGNFPGRFSGRQFSNSRSEMNVSTLELGDSALYLCASSSTSGDTQYFGPGTRLTVL.

This chain uses TRBV12-5 with TRBJ2-5; TRBD2 agrees at 9 bases. Germline assignment: CDR1 LGHNT and CDR2 FRNRAP. The CDR3 covers 14 residues. Trimming at V came to 6 bases and at J to 5 bases, leaving 7 bases not matched to a gene. CDR3 sequence reads: CASGISGGLETQYF. The CDR3 DNA sequence: TGTGCTAGTGGGATTAGCGGGGGCCTCGAGACCCAGTACTTC.

The gene calls are TRBV30 and TRBJ2-3, with D possibly being TRBD1 (6 bases). Trimming shortened V by 5 bases and J by 5 bases, and 17 bases separated the two germline ends. CDR1 and CDR2 (germline): GTSNPN, SVGIG (reference sequence). CDR3 length equals 14 residues. The CDR3 nucleotides read TGTGCCTGGGCCCGGACAGCCTTAAGAGATACGCAGTATTTT. Translated, it gives CAWARTALRDTQYF.